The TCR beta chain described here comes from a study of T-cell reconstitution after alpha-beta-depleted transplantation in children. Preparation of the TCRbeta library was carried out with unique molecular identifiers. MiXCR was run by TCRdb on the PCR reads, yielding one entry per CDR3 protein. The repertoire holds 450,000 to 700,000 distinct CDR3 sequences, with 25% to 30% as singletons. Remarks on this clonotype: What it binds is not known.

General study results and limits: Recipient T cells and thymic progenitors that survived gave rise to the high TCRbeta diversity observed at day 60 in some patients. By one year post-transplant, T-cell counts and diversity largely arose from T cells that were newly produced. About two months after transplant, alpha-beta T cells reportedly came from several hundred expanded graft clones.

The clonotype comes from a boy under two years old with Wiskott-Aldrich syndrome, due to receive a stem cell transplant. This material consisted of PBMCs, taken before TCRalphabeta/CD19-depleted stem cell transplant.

The CDR3 coding sequence is TGTGCCAGCAGCGTCACAGGGCAAAGCAATGGCTACACCTTC. This codes for CASSVTGQSNGYTF. This chain connects TRBV9 to TRBJ1-2; perhaps TRBD1 as D (6 bases). V was shortened by 2 bases and J by 6 bases, with 14 bases between the two germline ends. This CDR3 region has 14 residues. Germline values: CDR1 SGDLS, CDR2 YYNGEE. Together with reference TRBV9 and TRBJ1-2, the CDR3 gives the full variable domain: DSGVTQTPKHLITATGQRVTLRCSPRSGDLSVYWYQQSLDQGLQFLIQYYNGEERAKGNILERFSAQQFPDLHSELNLSSLELGDSALYFCASSVTGQSNGYTFGSGTRLTVV.